This record looks at one T cell receptor beta chain sequence and its context. The entry originates in a study of blood T cell repertoires in COVID-19. Study background: Specimens from acute and convalescent COVID-19 originated in the United States, Italy and Spain. The analysed material was cDNA or gDNA that came from T cells, B-cell-depleted T cells, or PBMCs.

CDR1 LNHDA and CDR2 SQIVND come from the germline V gene (reference sequence). The CDR3 has 14 amino acids. Trimming pared 5 bases from V and 0 bases from J, leaving 9 bases between. As originally analysed: Using reference gene primer amplification, nucleated cell counts were estimated. The repertoire was sequenced with immunoSEQ multiplex PCR; TCRdb's copy has only in-frame clones and lacks some. From that table come the V and J calls and clone size; the DNA was used to work out D and trimming. The sample has about 260,000 clones, approximately 84% seen once. This receptor was obtained from a woman older than 75 with acute or convalescent COVID-19. The sequenced sample was peripheral blood. The rearrangement links TRBV19 to TRBJ2-3, with D possibly TRBD2 on 5 matching bases. The CDR3, as DNA: TGTGCCAGTAGTCAAGCGGATAGCACAGATACGCAGTATTTT. As protein: CASSQADSTDTQYF.